This TCR beta chain was documented in a study of blood T cell repertoires in COVID-19. Assay: immunoSEQ multiplex PCR; the TCRdb copy retains only in-frame clones and omits some. The sample lists around 280,000 clones, 70% to 90% occurring once. The CDR3 consists of 12 residues. Germline values: CDR1 MDHEN, CDR2 SYDVKM. With 4 bases removed from V and 5 bases from J, the gap between germline ends came to 9 bases. This sequence joins TRBV28 and TRBJ2-7, with a tentative D call TRBD1 (5 bases). The TCR was taken from a woman in her 30s who had recovered from COVID-19. Sequenced input: peripheral blood. The CDR3, as DNA: TGTGCCAGCAGTTCCCAGGGTGACGAGCAGTACTTC. The encoded protein is CASSSQGDEQYF.